This TCR beta chain was sequenced during a study of cytomegalovirus exposure and HLA in healthy donors. At the time of sampling, donors were nominally healthy, though unrecorded immune exposures were likely. This clone ranks as medium-sized. Antigen: not known. The ends lost 7 bases at V and 3 bases at J; junction bases unmatched: 6. CDR3 length equals 14 residues. Looked up from germline, CDR1 is MNHEY and CDR2 is SVGAGI. Findings and limits, study-wide: The majority of CMV-associated TCR beta chains were reported as apparently HLA-restricted in a later analysis.

Both 60 Vbeta primers and 13 Jbeta primers went into the PCR. In the study's own analysis: As a later analysis found, there were 70 million to 80 million unique TCR beta chains, of which around 10 million were shared. Assay used: immunoSEQ multiplex PCR; TCRdb lists only in-frame clones, some missing. V, J and clone size were drawn from that table, and D and trimming were deduced from the DNA. The table lists more than 110,000 clones, roughly four fifths of them singletons. The chain combines TRBV6-5 with TRBJ1-1, with 9 nucleotides matching TRBD1. The sequence was collected from a man aged 35 to 55 in good health and CMV-seropositive. The specimen was PBMCs. The CDR3 loop reads CASKRWDRDTEAFF. The DNA for the CDR3 is TGTGCCAGCAAACGTTGGGACAGGGACACTGAAGCTTTCTTT.